Presented here are 25 T cell receptor beta chains from one specimen sequenced in a study of cytomegalovirus exposure and HLA in healthy donors (dated by TCRdb to 2016 to 2017). Library preparation used the immunoSEQ multiplex PCR assay. For the multiplex PCR, a mixture combining 60 forward primers for TCR Vbeta segments and 13 reverse primers for TCR Jbeta segments was used. TCRdb provides this immuneACCESS table in a form limited to in-frame rearrangements. Some clones are lacking; in checked studies, under half of them reflect an unresolved V gene, and why the rest are absent is not known. This sample holds 200,000 to 250,000 clones; approximately 81% were observed only once. Together, the top ten hold roughly 1.3% of the sample. The sequenced material came from PBMCs. The origin of the receptors is a human donor in good health.

The V gene is TRBV4-2, the J gene TRBJ2-5; 7 positions match TRBD2. The tail of the sequence fits TRBJ2-7 better, so the J call may be wrong. The CDR3 spans 16 residues. Germline CDR1 and CDR2: LGHNA and YNFKEQ. This CDR3 reads CASSQDRAGVAYEQYF. DNA for the CDR3: TGTGCCAGCAGCCAAGATAGGGCGGGGGTAGCCTACGAGCAGTACTTC.

The V call is TRBV4-3, the J call TRBJ2-7, with D possibly TRBD1 on 6 matching bases. V lost 0 bases to trimming and J lost 7 bases, with 13 bases between them. This CDR3 spans 14 amino acids. The germline V gene has CDR1 LGHNA and CDR2 YSLEER. This CDR3 reads CASSQDTGRQEQYF. Written as DNA, the CDR3 is TGCGCCAGCAGCCAAGATACAGGGCGTCAAGAGCAGTACTTC.

The chain links TRBV5-1 to TRBJ2-7; possibly TRBD1 for D (5 bases). Germline V gene sequence: CDR1 SGHRS, CDR2 YFSETQ. CDR3 length: 15 amino acids. V dropped 4 bases and J dropped 5 bases, with 19 bases sitting between them. DNA for the CDR3: TGCGCCAGCAGCCCGGACAATACAGCAGGGCACGAGCAGTACTTC. The encoded protein is CASSPDNTAGHEQYF.

The rearrangement links TRBV2 to TRBJ2-1; TRBD1 agrees at 9 bases. Germline assignment: CDR1 SNHLY and CDR2 FYNNEI. The V and J ends lost 6 bases and 4 bases, in that order; junction bases with no gene match: 10. This CDR3 comprises 16 residues. CDR3 region: CASRAIAGTGYNEQFF. The CDR3 nucleotides read TGTGCCAGCAGGGCAATCGCCGGGACAGGGTACAATGAGCAGTTCTTC.

The CDR3, as DNA: TGTGCCAGCATGGACAGGGGGGGTAGTCAGGTGGTCGGTGGGGCCAACGTCCTGACTTTC. As protein: CASMDRGGSQVVGGANVLTF. The V call is TRBV2, the J call TRBJ2-6; TRBD1 matches at 10 bases. The CDR3 loop spans 20 amino acids. The V gene end was trimmed by 7 bases and the J gene end by 3 bases; junction bases not matched to a gene: 18. Germline values: CDR1 SNHLY, CDR2 FYNNEI.

The chain uses TRBV14 and TRBJ2-7; unclear D gene. Per germline, CDR1 SGHDN and CDR2 FVKESK. The CDR3 is 15 amino acids. The V end lost 0 bases, the J end lost 2 bases, and 11 bases lay between the germline ends. Here the CDR3 reads CASSQEGYRTYEQYF. CDR3 in DNA: TGTGCCAGCAGCCAAGAGGGTTACAGAACCTACGAGCAGTACTTC.

The chain joins TRBV7-2 to TRBJ2-2; TRBD2 is a possible D gene (6 bases). Trimming cost V 1 base and J 12 bases, with 9 bases left between them. CDR3 length equals 12 residues. CDR1 and CDR2 from the germline V gene are SGHTA and FQGNSA. CDR3 coding DNA: TGTGCCAGCAGCTTAGTTGGAGGGAAGCTGTTTTTT. Amino acid sequence: CASSLVGGKLFF.

This clone was seen only once. The rearrangement uses TRBV4-1 and TRBJ2-7; 7 bases map to TRBD1. The germline gives CDR1 MGHRA, CDR2 YSYEKL. CDR3 length equals 16 residues. After removal of 1 base from V and 3 bases from J, the junction contained 9 bases not matched to a gene. The CDR3, as DNA: TGCGCCAGCAGCCAAGTTCCCGGAAGGACAGGCTACGAGCAGTACTTC. This translates into CASSQVPGRTGYEQYF.

This clone was seen a handful of times. The CDR3 sequence: CASGFYSPGGLSSYNEQFF. In DNA, the CDR3 is TGTGCCAGCGGGTTTTATAGCCCCGGAGGATTAAGCTCCTACAATGAGCAGTTCTTC. This chain joins TRBV27 and TRBJ2-1, with a tentative D call TRBD2 (5 bases). The germline CDR1 and CDR2 sequences are MNHEY and SMNVEV (reference sequence). The CDR3 length is 19 residues. V lost 8 bases, J lost 0 bases, and 26 bases lay in between.

There are a few counts of this clone. This chain links TRBV7-2 with TRBJ2-1; 9 bases align to TRBD2. The CDR3 loop spans 16 amino acids. The ends lost 4 bases at V and 9 bases at J; junction bases unmatched: 13. Germline loops: CDR1 SGHTA, CDR2 FQGNSA. The CDR3: CASSSGLAFSRSEQFF. The CDR3 DNA follows: TGTGCCAGCAGCTCGGGACTAGCTTTCAGCCGGAGTGAGCAGTTCTTC.

The V and J genes are TRBV5-1 and TRBJ2-5; 7 bases agree with TRBD2. J gave up 1 base and V 7 bases, and 7 bases lay outside the gene matches. This CDR3 region has 14 residues. Germline CDR1 SGHRS, CDR2 YFSETQ. This CDR3 reads CASADTGGQETQYF. As DNA, the CDR3 is TGCGCCAGCGCTGACACGGGGGGCCAAGAGACCCAGTACTTC.

The CDR3 region has the DNA TGTGCCAGCAGTTTAACCGTACTCTCGTCTTATGGCTACACCTTC. Translating gives CASSLTVLSSYGYTF. The chain links TRBV6-5 to TRBJ1-2; no definite D call. The germline CDR1 and CDR2 sequences are MNHEY and SVGAGI. V dropped 4 bases and J dropped 5 bases, with 17 bases sitting between them. The CDR3 totals 15 residues.

V usage is TRBV7-2 and J usage is TRBJ1-1, with no clear D. With 3 bases removed from V and 4 bases from J, the gap between germline ends came to 12 bases. Germline assignment: CDR1 SGHTA and CDR2 FQGNSA. This CDR3 is 14 amino acids long. The CDR3 nucleotides read TGTGCCAGCAGCTTTGGCCAGGCCGTCACTGAAGCTTTCTTT. Translation gives CASSFGQAVTEAFF.

V gene TRBV4-2 combines with J gene TRBJ2-5; 8 nucleotides agree with TRBD1. This CDR3 is 18 amino acids long. With 0 bases clipped from V and 5 bases from J, the junction kept 14 bases outside the gene matches. Germline V gene data show CDR1 as LGHNA and CDR2 as YNFKEQ. DNA of the CDR3: TGTGCCAGCAGCCAAGAGTGGGAGTTGGGACAGGAATTGGAGACCCAGTACTTC. Protein sequence: CASSQEWELGQELETQYF.

The chain couples TRBV5-3 to TRBJ2-7; possibly TRBD1 for D (6 bases). TRBV5-3 is an open reading frame whose function is uncertain. The CDR3 has 14 residues. The V end was cut by 1 base, the J end by 2 bases, with 10 bases between. CDR3 sequence reads: CARSLTGHTYEQYF. DNA of the CDR3: TGTGCCAGAAGCTTGACAGGGCATACCTACGAGCAGTACTTC.

The rearrangement links TRBV5-1 to TRBJ2-2, with 7 positions matching TRBD1. The length of the CDR3 is 16 residues. J gave up 1 base and V 1 base, and 4 bases lay outside the gene matches. In germline, CDR1 is SGHRS, CDR2 YFSETQ. CDR3 sequence (DNA): TGCGCCAGCAGCTTGCGACAGGGAATGAACACCGGGGAGCTGTTTTTT. This codes for CASSLRQGMNTGELFF.

The chain couples TRBV4-1 to TRBJ2-3; D is undetermined. Trimming took off 1 base at V and 0 bases at J, with 11 bases between the two ends. This CDR3 is built from 16 residues. The germline CDR1 and CDR2 sequences are MGHRA and YSYEKL. CDR3: CASSQAHGVSTDTQYF. In nucleotides, the CDR3 is TGCGCCAGCAGCCAAGCCCACGGAGTAAGCACAGATACGCAGTATTTT.

This clone was seen a handful of times. This chain links TRBV6-6 with TRBJ2-5; 8 bases map to TRBD1. Trimming at V came to 0 bases and at J to 5 bases, leaving 5 bases not matched to a gene. This CDR3 region has 15 residues. CDR1 MNHNY and CDR2 SVGAGI come from the germline V gene (reference sequence). CDR3 in DNA: TGTGCCAGCAGTTACTCGGACAGGGCTCACGAGACCCAGTACTTC. Translating it yields CASSYSDRAHETQYF.

This chain connects TRBV10-1 to TRBJ2-5; TRBD2 matches 11 bases. CDR1 is WNHNN, CDR2 SYGVQD, per germline (reference sequence). The junction had 10 bases not matched to a gene; V was cut back by 1 base and J by 0 bases. This CDR3 region has 19 residues. The CDR3: CASSEFGIAGGQYQETQYF. The CDR3 nucleotides are TGCGCCAGCAGTGAGTTCGGTATAGCGGGAGGGCAGTACCAAGAGACCCAGTACTTC.

The V and J genes are TRBV2 and TRBJ2-3; no definite D call. Trimming took 0 bases from V and 6 from J, leaving 10 bases between them. Germline-derived CDR1 and CDR2 are SNHLY and FYNNEI. The CDR3 is 14 residues long. CDR3 region: CASSEASDSDTQYF. The CDR3 nucleotides read TGTGCCAGCAGTGAAGCCTCAGACTCGGATACGCAGTATTTT.

The rearrangement uses TRBV28 and TRBJ2-1; D uncertain. CDR1 is MDHEN, CDR2 SYDVKM, per germline. V lost 3 bases and J 8 bases, leaving 5 bases between the germline ends. This CDR3 contains 11 residues. CDR3 loop: CASSFQDEQFF. The CDR3 region has the DNA TGTGCCAGCAGTTTCCAGGATGAGCAGTTCTTC.

This chain links TRBV5-8 with TRBJ2-7; D is uncertain. Germline V gene lookup returns CDR1 SGHTS and CDR2 YDEGEE. This CDR3 is 13 amino acids long. V dropped 6 bases and J dropped 0 bases, with 10 bases sitting between them. The DNA of the CDR3 is TGTGCCAGCAATCGAGACACCTCCTACGAGCAGTACTTC. This gives the protein CASNRDTSYEQYF.

The chain has TRBV7-9 and TRBJ2-7, with D maybe TRBD1 (5 bases). CDR3 length: 13 residues. The germline V gene has CDR1 SEHNR and CDR2 FQNEAQ (reference sequence). Trimming stripped 1 base from V and 5 bases from J, with 9 bases between. In DNA form, the CDR3 reads TGTGCCAGCAGCTTAGGGGGCTGGGACGAGCAGTACTTC. It translates to CASSLGGWDEQYF.

The chain joins TRBV7-9 to TRBJ1-2; TRBD1 matches at 7 bases. Germline-derived CDR1 and CDR2 are SEHNR and FQNEAQ (reference sequence). The CDR3 consists of 14 residues. V trimming: 1 base; J trimming: 5 bases; junction bases outside the gene matches: 4. The CDR3 sequence: CASSLDRGQYGYTF. CDR3 sequence (DNA): TGTGCCAGCAGCTTAGACAGGGGACAATATGGCTACACCTTC.

The chain couples TRBV5-1 to TRBJ1-3; possibly TRBD1 for D (5 bases). Germline CDR1 reads SGHRS; CDR2 reads YFSETQ. This CDR3 has 14 amino acids. The V end was cut by 0 bases, the J end by 4 bases, with 8 bases between. The CDR3 spells CASSLGQLGNTIYF. The CDR3 nucleotides read TGCGCCAGCAGCTTGGGACAGCTCGGAAACACCATATATTTT.